This T cell receptor (beta chain) originates from a study of CD8 T cells in Susac syndrome. The multiple sclerosis control group consisted of treatment-naive patients whose relapsing-remitting disease, which was either stable or active, fulfilled revised McDonald criteria. Through negative isolation, CD4+ and CD8+ T cells were obtained, while TEMRA cells were enriched using FACS. It was with random hexamers that roughly 0.45 to 1 ug RNA was reverse transcribed. Amplification of TCR beta CDR3 by immunoSEQ multiplex PCR spanned 54 Vbeta and 13 Jbeta. In TCRdb, the immunoSEQ multiplex PCR reads were re-called with MiXCR into one record per CDR3 protein. The repertoire holds 210,000 or so distinct CDR3 sequences, about 90% seen once, with about 0.12% in the top ten. This CDR3 contains 17 residues. The V segment lost 0 bases and the J segment 6 bases; nucleotides outside the gene matches: 11. Germline loops: CDR1 SGHRS, CDR2 YFSETQ.

Sequences were obtained from CD8+ T cells from PBMCs. The chain couples TRBV5-1 to TRBJ2-1, with 8 bases aligning to TRBD1. This clonotype was sampled from a human donor with multiple sclerosis. CDR3 sequence: CASSLGQGRADTNEQFF. The CDR3 DNA is TGCGCCAGCAGCTTGGGACAGGGGCGCGCCGATACCAATGAGCAGTTCTTC.